A single sample is the source of the 28 T cell receptor beta chains below, sequenced in a study of T cells in Graves' hyperthyroidism and ophthalmopathy (dated by TCRdb to the late 2010s). The method behind the library was multiplex PCR. TCRdb records Illumina HiSeq 2000 as the sequencer. TCR beta CDR3 regions were amplified from RNA transcripts. The first round of RT-PCR for the TCR CDR3 was performed with the HTBI primer set and the Qiagen OneStep RT-PCR kit. The public reads were quality trimmed at Q25 with fastp and then assembled into clones with MiXCR by TCRdb, keeping productive beta chains. CDR3 protein sequences are deduplicated, and each keeps its most common genes and DNA. The sample profile shows around 250,000 distinct CDR3 sequences; less than 15% of them were found once. Clones ranked in the top ten supply less than 15% of the sample. The specimen was blood. The origin of the receptors is a woman between 40 and 55 years old with Graves' hyperthyroidism that later progressed to Graves' ophthalmopathy.

This clonotype was recorded many times. V gene TRBV7-2 combines with J gene TRBJ1-5, with 7 bases aligning to TRBD1. CDR3 length equals 13 residues. Trimming cost V 2 bases and J 7 bases; bases outside gene matches: 2. Germline V gives CDR1 SGHTA, CDR2 FQGNSA. The CDR3 DNA reads TGTGCCAGCAGCTTACAGGGGGACCAGCCCCAGCATTTT. As protein: CASSLQGDQPQHF.

This clonotype showed up many times. The chain combines TRBV28 with TRBJ2-2; 8 nucleotides agree with TRBD2. Trimming removed 5 bases from V and 1 base from J; junction bases left unmatched: 9. Germline CDR1 reads MDHEN; CDR2 reads SYDVKM. The CDR3 has 17 amino acids. CDR3 in amino acids: CASSRTIAGLNTGELFF. The CDR3 region has the DNA TGTGCCAGCAGTAGGACGATAGCGGGGCTGAACACCGGGGAGCTGTTTTTT. The whole variable domain, filled in from reference TRBV28 and TRBJ2-2, reads DVKVTQSSRYLVKRTGEKVFLECVQDMDHENMFWYRQDPGLGLRLIYFSYDVKMKEKGDIPEGYSVSREKKERFSLILESASTNQTSMYLCASSRTIAGLNTGELFFGEGSRLTVL.

This clonotype was recorded many times. The V gene is TRBV10-3, the J gene TRBJ2-2, with 9 bases fitting TRBD2. Germline V gives CDR1 ENHRY, CDR2 SYGVKD. V trimming: 8 bases; J trimming: 4 bases; junction bases outside the gene matches: 8. The CDR3 runs 15 residues. The CDR3 protein is CAISGLASSTGELFF. Written as DNA, the CDR3 is TGTGCCATCTCGGGACTAGCATCGTCCACCGGGGAGCTGTTTTTT.

The rearrangement joins TRBV5-8 to TRBJ2-5, with 14 bases that match TRBD2. Looked up from germline, CDR1 is SGHTS and CDR2 is YDEGEE. V was clipped by 3 bases and J by 5 bases; unmatched bases: 6. The CDR3 has 16 amino acids. CDR3 residues: CASSSAGLAGEETQYF. As DNA, the CDR3 is TGTGCCAGCAGCTCTGCGGGACTAGCGGGAGAGGAGACCCAGTACTTC.

This clonotype was counted many times. The gene calls are TRBV2 and TRBJ2-1; 9 bases match TRBD2. There are 14 residues in the CDR3. Germline V gene data show CDR1 as SNHLY and CDR2 as FYNNEI. Trimming cost V 5 bases and J 2 bases; bases outside gene matches: 1. CDR3 in DNA: TGTGCCAGCAGTAGCGGGAGGACCTACAATGAGCAGTTCTTC. This gives the protein CASSSGRTYNEQFF.

This clonotype appeared many times. The V call is TRBV4-1, the J call TRBJ2-1; D gene uncertain. The CDR3 is made up of 15 amino acids. Germline V gives CDR1 MGHRA, CDR2 YSYEKL. Trimming removed 3 bases from V and 4 bases from J, with 13 bases in between. The CDR3 region has the DNA TGCGCCAGCAGCCATTTAGTCCACCCATACAATGAGCAGTTCTTC. Translated, it gives CASSHLVHPYNEQFF.

This clonotype was observed many times. This sequence joins TRBV4-1 and TRBJ1-2, with 8 bases aligning to TRBD1. Germline CDR1 MGHRA, CDR2 YSYEKL. This CDR3 has 15 amino acids. The V gene end was trimmed by 1 base and the J gene end by 4 bases; junction bases not matched to a gene: 5. The CDR3, as DNA: TGCGCCAGCAGCCAAGGGGGTACAGGGGGCTATGGCTACACCTTC. As protein: CASSQGGTGGYGYTF.

This sequence joins TRBV28 and TRBJ1-2; no clear D gene. V was cut by 5 bases and J by 3 bases, with 13 bases left in between. The CDR3 has 14 amino acids. The V gene's germline CDR1 is MDHEN and CDR2 SYDVKM. Here the CDR3 DNA reads TGTGCCAGCAGTCTAGCCGATCGAGACTATGGCTACACCTTC. Translation: CASSLADRDYGYTF.

To note about this clonotype: A much bigger clone sits one base away, suggesting this may be a read error. The CDR3 nucleotides are TGCGCCAGCAGCTCGGGACAGGGGGCCCACGAGCAGTACTTC. Amino acids: CASSSGQGAHEQYF. The chain carries TRBV5-1 and TRBJ2-7; 12 positions agree with TRBD1. The junction had 3 bases not matched to a gene; V was cut back by 3 bases and J by 5 bases. Germline values: CDR1 SGHRS, CDR2 YFSETQ. The CDR3 is made up of 14 amino acids.

This clonotype was seen many times. The CDR3 sequence: CASSPPEQFF. The CDR3 coding sequence is TGTGCCAGCAGCCCGCCTGAGCAGTTCTTC. The chain carries TRBV11-2 and TRBJ2-1, with D hard to call. The CDR3 totals 10 residues. Germline CDR1 reads SGHAT; CDR2 reads FQNNGV. Trimming took off 5 bases at V and 9 bases at J, with 5 bases between the two ends.

In this sample, this clonotype turned up many times. The gene calls are TRBV30 and TRBJ1-2; D is perhaps TRBD1 (6 bases). Germline assignment: CDR1 GTSNPN and CDR2 SVGIG (reference sequence). The CDR3 runs to 12 residues. Trimming took 4 bases from V and 3 from J, leaving 9 bases between them. The CDR3 reads CAWIGGDYGYTF. The CDR3 DNA reads as TGTGCCTGGATTGGGGGCGACTATGGCTACACCTTC. Full variable domain (remainder filled in from reference TRBV30 and TRBJ1-2): SQTIHQWPATLVQPVGSPLSLECTVEGTSNPNLYWYRQAAGRGLQLLFYSVGIGQISSEVPQNLSASRPQDRQFILSSKKLLLSDSGFYLCAWIGGDYGYTFGSGTRLTVV.

In its sample, this clonotype was seen many times. This chain joins TRBV27 and TRBJ1-5; D gene unclear. The CDR3 covers 16 residues. Germline V gives CDR1 MNHEY, CDR2 SMNVEV (reference sequence). The germline V and J ends were trimmed by 5 bases and 2 bases, with 16 bases remaining between them. Here the CDR3 DNA reads TGTGCCAGCAGTGCCCGGGGAAGATACGGCAATCAGCCCCAGCATTTT. Translated, it gives CASSARGRYGNQPQHF.

The V call is TRBV24-1, the J call TRBJ2-7; a weak D match, TRBD1 (5 bases). The CDR3 is 13 amino acids. Germline lookup yields CDR1 KGHDR and CDR2 SFDVKD. Trimming removed 5 bases at V and 2 bases at J, with 9 bases between. The CDR3 here is CATSAGNPYEQYF. The CDR3 region has the DNA TGTGCCACCAGTGCAGGGAACCCCTACGAGCAGTACTTC.

This clonotype occurred a few times. V usage is TRBV20-1 and J usage is TRBJ2-4; 7 bases are a match to TRBD2. This CDR3 is built from 14 residues. V trimming: 5 bases; J trimming: 3 bases; junction bases outside the gene matches: 7. From germline, CDR1 is DFQATT and CDR2 SNEGSKA (reference sequence). CDR3 residues: CSAVAGEVKNIQYF. In DNA form, the CDR3 reads TGCAGTGCTGTGGCGGGAGAGGTCAAAAACATTCAGTACTTC.

This clonotype was observed many times. The chain couples TRBV6-1 to TRBJ2-7, with 8 nucleotides matching TRBD1. CDR3 size: 13 residues. J gave up 3 bases and V 5 bases, and 3 bases lay outside the gene matches. Germline CDR1 is MNHNS and CDR2 is SASEGT. The CDR3 protein is CASSWGTGYEQYF. The CDR3 DNA reads TGTGCCAGCAGTTGGGGGACAGGCTACGAGCAGTACTTC.

This chain links TRBV6-5 with TRBJ2-1; 10 positions match TRBD2. The V and J ends lost 5 bases and 13 bases, in that order; junction bases with no gene match: 8. CDR1 is MNHEY and CDR2 is SVGAGI in the germline V gene. The CDR3 has 13 amino acids. DNA for the CDR3: TGTGCCAGCAGTGATACACTAGCGGGACTCCAGTTCTTC. It codes for CASSDTLAGLQFF.

V usage is TRBV9 and J usage is TRBJ2-7; D remains ambiguous. The CDR3 spans 13 residues. Germline V lookup: CDR1 SGDLS, CDR2 YYNGEE. V lost 2 bases and J 6 bases, leaving 12 bases between the germline ends. In DNA form, the CDR3 reads TGTGCCAGCAGCGTGGACGTCTGGAGCGAGCAGTACTTC. This encodes CASSVDVWSEQYF.

At least ten counts were recorded for this clonotype. The chain links TRBV5-1 to TRBJ1-2; the match to TRBD1 covers 7 bases. The CDR3 totals 15 residues. CDR1 SGHRS and CDR2 YFSETQ come from the germline V gene. V was clipped by 4 bases and J by 4 bases; unmatched bases: 10. CDR3 amino acids: CASSRGTALAYGYTF. CDR3 DNA: TGCGCCAGCAGCCGTGGGACAGCCTTAGCCTATGGCTACACCTTC.

This clonotype was seen more than once but under ten times. The chain has TRBV5-1 and TRBJ2-1; TRBD2 aligns across 7 bases. V shed 4 bases, J shed 6 bases, and the junction held 10 bases outside the gene matches. The length of the CDR3 is 15 residues. CDR1 is SGHRS and CDR2 is YFSETQ in the germline V gene. The CDR3 coding sequence is TGCGCCAGCAGCCCCGGGACTACGGGATCCAATGAGCAGTTCTTC. Its protein is CASSPGTTGSNEQFF.

This clonotype came up a few times. The chain links TRBV7-8 to TRBJ2-4, with D tentatively TRBD1 (6 bases). Germline CDR1 SGHVS, CDR2 FQNEAQ. V was cut by 5 bases and J by 0 bases, with 20 bases left in between. The CDR3 extends over 18 amino acids. The DNA for the CDR3 is TGTGCCAGCAGCCCACGACCGGGACAAAAGATAGCCAAAAACATTCAGTACTTC. This sequence encodes CASSPRPGQKIAKNIQYF.

This clonotype was counted many times. This chain uses TRBV28 with TRBJ2-1; D is tentatively TRBD1 or TRBD2 (5 bases each). This CDR3 spans 23 amino acids. Germline V gene lookup returns CDR1 MDHEN and CDR2 SYDVKM. The ends were cut back, 3 bases at V and 9 bases at J, with 42 bases in the middle. CDR3 sequence reads: CASSFVGLDTKKASGSWYGEQFF. The CDR3 nucleotides are TGTGCCAGCAGTTTTGTGGGGTTGGACACAAAGAAGGCGTCGGGGAGCTGGTACGGTGAGCAGTTCTTC.

With regard to this clonotype: The junction departs from germline at one end; a sequencing error may be responsible. V is TRBV5-5 and J is TRBJ2-1; 10 positions match TRBD2. The CDR3 is 16 residues long. Germline CDR1 reads SGHKS; CDR2 reads YYEKEE (reference sequence). The CDR3 is CASSKLAGGVGDEQFF. For the CDR3, the DNA is TGCGCCAGCAGCAAGTTAGCGGGAGGAGTCGGAGATGAGCAGTTCTTC.

As to this clonotype: The junction and the germline gene differ at one end; a read error may be behind it. The CDR3 DNA follows: TGTGCCAGCTCACCAGCGGGCCGCACAGATACTCAGTGTTTT. Protein sequence: CASSPAGRTDTQCF. The gene calls are TRBV18 and TRBJ2-3, with D possibly TRBD2 on 5 matching bases. In germline, CDR1 is KGHSH, CDR2 LQKENI. The CDR3 totals 14 residues. The full variable domain, completed using reference TRBV18 and TRBJ2-3, is NAGVMQNPRHLVRRRGQEARLRCSPMKGHSHVYWYRQLPEEGLKFMVYLQKENIIDESGMPKERFSAEFPKEGPSILRIQQVVRGDSAAYFCASSPAGRTDTQCFGPGTRLTVL.

This clonotype has a count of ten or more. The CDR3 here is CASGGLAGERTDTQYF. The CDR3 nucleotides read TGTGCCAGCGGAGGACTAGCGGGAGAAAGAACAGATACGCAGTATTTT. The chain is built from TRBV2 and TRBJ2-3, with 13 bases fitting TRBD2. The V gene's germline CDR1 is SNHLY and CDR2 FYNNEI. The CDR3 runs 16 residues. Trimming cost V 8 bases and J 3 bases; bases outside gene matches: 8.

This clonotype came up a few times. The chain uses TRBV4-1 and TRBJ1-5; no clear D. Germline V gives CDR1 MGHRA, CDR2 YSYEKL. CDR3 length: 16 amino acids. Trimming took 0 bases from V and 6 from J, leaving 15 bases between them. Here the CDR3 DNA reads TGCGCCAGCAGCCAAGATCTTGGGGAAATAAGTCAGCCCCAGCATTTT. It translates to CASSQDLGEISQPQHF.

This clonotype was detected many times. This sequence joins TRBV20-1 and TRBJ1-6, with 8 bases aligning to TRBD1. The ends lost 0 bases at V and 7 bases at J; junction bases unmatched: 5. Germline lookup yields CDR1 DFQATT and CDR2 SNEGSKA (reference sequence). The CDR3 is 15 residues long. The CDR3 reads CSARDGTGKNSPLHF. Written as DNA, the CDR3 is TGCAGTGCTAGAGATGGGACAGGAAAGAATTCACCCCTCCACTTT.

V and J are TRBV10-1 and TRBJ2-1, with 8 bases identical to TRBD2. The germline V gene has CDR1 WNHNN and CDR2 SYGVQD (reference sequence). V shed 2 bases and J 6 bases; nucleotides not matched to a gene: 6. The CDR3 totals 15 residues. DNA of the CDR3: TGCGCCAGCAGTGAGGCGGGACTAGGTTTCAATGAGCAGTTCTTC. Protein sequence: CASSEAGLGFNEQFF.

This clonotype was counted at least ten times. This chain uses TRBV7-8 with TRBJ2-2; 12 positions agree with TRBD1. Germline V lookup: CDR1 SGHVS, CDR2 FQNEAQ. V gave up 4 bases and J gave up 4 bases; unmatched junction bases: 7. The CDR3 contains 17 residues. This CDR3 is CASSSRRDRGRTGELFF. DNA for the CDR3: TGTGCCAGCAGCTCCAGGCGGGACAGGGGGCGCACCGGGGAGCTGTTTTTT.